This T cell receptor beta chain was found in a study of T cell clonotyping in hematopoietic cell transplantation. Study results and caveats: Pathologically expanded recipient clonotypes increased progressively from day 30 to day 180 as diversity fell.

Clones were sequenced by immunoSEQ multiplex PCR, and TCRdb holds only the in-frame ones, with some missing. The repertoire holds some 3,000 clones, with roughly three quarters as singletons. Trimming shortened V by 2 bases and J by 8 bases, and 12 bases separated the two germline ends. Germline values: CDR1 MDHEN, CDR2 SYDVKM. The CDR3 runs to 13 residues. By its share, this clone is large. Its antigen is unknown. The TCR sequence derives from a male patient aged 60-70 years who had an allogeneic stem cell transplant, so T cells may come from the graft donor. Some clones in this sample may be carry-over from other donors' samples. The chain recombines TRBV28 with TRBJ1-2; tentative D call: TRBD1 (5 bases). Sequencing was performed on peripheral blood mononuclear cells, taken 180 days after allogeneic stem cell transplant. The CDR3 spells CASSLVQAGGYTF. The CDR3 coding sequence is TGTGCCAGCAGTTTAGTCCAGGCAGGGGGCTACACCTTC.